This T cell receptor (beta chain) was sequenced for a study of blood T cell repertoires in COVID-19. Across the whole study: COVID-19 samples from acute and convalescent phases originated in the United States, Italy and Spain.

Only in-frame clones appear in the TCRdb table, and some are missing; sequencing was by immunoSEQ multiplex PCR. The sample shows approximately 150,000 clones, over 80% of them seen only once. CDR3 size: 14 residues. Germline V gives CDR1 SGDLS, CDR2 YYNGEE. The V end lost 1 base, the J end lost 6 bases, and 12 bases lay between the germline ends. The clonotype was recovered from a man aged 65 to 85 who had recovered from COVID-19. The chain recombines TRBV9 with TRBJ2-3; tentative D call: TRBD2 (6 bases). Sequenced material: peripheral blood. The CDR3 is CASSVTRERDTQYF. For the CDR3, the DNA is TGTGCCAGCAGCGTAACGCGGGAACGTGATACGCAGTATTTT. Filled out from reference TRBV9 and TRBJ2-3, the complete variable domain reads DSGVTQTPKHLITATGQRVTLRCSPRSGDLSVYWYQQSLDQGLQFLIQYYNGEERAKGNILERFSAQQFPDLHSELNLSSLELGDSALYFCASSVTRERDTQYFGPGTRLTVL.